This T cell receptor (beta chain) originates from a study of blood T cell repertoires in COVID-19. This table comes from immunoSEQ multiplex PCR, and its TCRdb copy is limited to in-frame clones, with some not included. The data show fewer than 250,000 clones, 80% to 90% seen once. The TCR sequence derives from a man aged 45-60 years with active or convalescent COVID-19. The specimen sequenced was peripheral blood.

In DNA form, the CDR3 reads TGTGCCAGCAGTTTATTGCGGGACACAGATACGCAGTATTTT. Amino acids: CASSLLRDTDTQYF. V is TRBV27 and J is TRBJ2-3, with TRBD2 as a possible D gene (6 bases). The V end lost 1 base, the J end lost 2 bases, and 7 bases lay between the germline ends. This CDR3 is built from 14 residues. Germline loops: CDR1 MNHEY, CDR2 SMNVEV (reference sequence).